The following is a T cell receptor (beta chain) sequence with its context. This sample was taken from a study of blood T cell repertoires in COVID-19. Assay: immunoSEQ multiplex PCR; the TCRdb copy retains only in-frame clones and omits some. The repertoire holds approximately 230,000 clones, roughly 88% seen once, with approximately 1.3% in the top ten. Germline CDR1 reads MGHRA; CDR2 reads YSYEKL. J lost 5 bases, V lost 6 bases, and 7 bases had no gene match. The CDR3 has 15 amino acids. The origin of this receptor is an elderly man with acute or convalescent COVID-19. V is TRBV4-1 and J is TRBJ2-5; 12 nucleotides align to TRBD1. Input material: peripheral blood. The CDR3 nucleotides read TGCGCCAGCAGTAGGGACAGGGGGCAACTGGAGACCCAGTACTTC. Its protein product is CASSRDRGQLETQYF.